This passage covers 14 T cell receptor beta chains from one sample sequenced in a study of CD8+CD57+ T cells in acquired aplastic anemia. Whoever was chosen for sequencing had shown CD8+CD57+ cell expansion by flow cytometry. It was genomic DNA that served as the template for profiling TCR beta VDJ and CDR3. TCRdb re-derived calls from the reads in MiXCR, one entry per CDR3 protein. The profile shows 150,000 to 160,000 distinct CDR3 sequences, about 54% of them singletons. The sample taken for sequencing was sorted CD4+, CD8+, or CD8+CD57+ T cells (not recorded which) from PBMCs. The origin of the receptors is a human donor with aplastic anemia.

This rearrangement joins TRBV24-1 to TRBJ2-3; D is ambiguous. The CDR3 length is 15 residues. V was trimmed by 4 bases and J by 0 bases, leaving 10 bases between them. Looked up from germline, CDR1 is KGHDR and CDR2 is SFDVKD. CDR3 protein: CATSDWGRSTDTQYF. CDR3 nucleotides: TGTGCCACCAGTGACTGGGGTCGAAGCACAGATACGCAGTATTTT.

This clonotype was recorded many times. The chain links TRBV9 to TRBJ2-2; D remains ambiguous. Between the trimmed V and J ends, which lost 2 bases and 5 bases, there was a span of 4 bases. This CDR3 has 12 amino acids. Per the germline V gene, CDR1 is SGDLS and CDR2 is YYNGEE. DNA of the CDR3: TGTGCCAGCAGCGTTAGGACCGGGGAGCTGTTTTTT. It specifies CASSVRTGELFF. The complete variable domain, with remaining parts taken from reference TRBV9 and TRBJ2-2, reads DSGVTQTPKHLITATGQRVTLRCSPRSGDLSVYWYQQSLDQGLQFLIQYYNGEERAKGNILERFSAQQFPDLHSELNLSSLELGDSALYFCASSVRTGELFFGEGSRLTVL.

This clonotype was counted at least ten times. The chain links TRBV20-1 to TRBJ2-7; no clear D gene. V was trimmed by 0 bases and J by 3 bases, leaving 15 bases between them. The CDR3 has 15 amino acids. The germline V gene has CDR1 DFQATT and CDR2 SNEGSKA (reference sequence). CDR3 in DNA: TGCAGTGCTAGAGAACTCCGGGCCCCTCGCTACGAGCAGTACTTC. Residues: CSARELRAPRYEQYF.

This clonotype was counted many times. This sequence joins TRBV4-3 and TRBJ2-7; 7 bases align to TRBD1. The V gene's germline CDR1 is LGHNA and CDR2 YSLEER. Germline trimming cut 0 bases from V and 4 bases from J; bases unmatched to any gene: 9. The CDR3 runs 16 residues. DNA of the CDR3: TGCGCCAGCAGCCAAGATTGGGCAGGGGGAGAGTACGAGCAGTACTTC. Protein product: CASSQDWAGGEYEQYF.

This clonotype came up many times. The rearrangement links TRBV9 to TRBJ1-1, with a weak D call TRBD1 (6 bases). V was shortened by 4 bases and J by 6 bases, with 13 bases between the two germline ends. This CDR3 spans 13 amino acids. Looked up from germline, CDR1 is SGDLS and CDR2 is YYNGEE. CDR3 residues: CASSFGGRAEAFF. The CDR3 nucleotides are TGTGCCAGCAGCTTTGGGGGGCGCGCTGAAGCTTTCTTT. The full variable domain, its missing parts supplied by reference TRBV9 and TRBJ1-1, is DSGVTQTPKHLITATGQRVTLRCSPRSGDLSVYWYQQSLDQGLQFLIQYYNGEERAKGNILERFSAQQFPDLHSELNLSSLELGDSALYFCASSFGGRAEAFFGQGTRLTVV.

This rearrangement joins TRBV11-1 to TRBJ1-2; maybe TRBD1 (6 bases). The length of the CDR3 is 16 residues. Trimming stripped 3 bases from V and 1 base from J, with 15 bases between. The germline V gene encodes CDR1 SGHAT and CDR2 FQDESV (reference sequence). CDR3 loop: CASSFQDSPINYGYTF. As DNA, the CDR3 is TGTGCCAGCAGCTTTCAGGACAGCCCAATTAACTATGGCTACACCTTC.

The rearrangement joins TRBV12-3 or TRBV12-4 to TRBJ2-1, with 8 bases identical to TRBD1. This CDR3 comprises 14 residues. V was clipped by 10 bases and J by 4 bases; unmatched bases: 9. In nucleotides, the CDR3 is TGTGCCACCAAGCCGGACAGGGATTACAATGAGCAGTTCTTC. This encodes CATKPDRDYNEQFF.

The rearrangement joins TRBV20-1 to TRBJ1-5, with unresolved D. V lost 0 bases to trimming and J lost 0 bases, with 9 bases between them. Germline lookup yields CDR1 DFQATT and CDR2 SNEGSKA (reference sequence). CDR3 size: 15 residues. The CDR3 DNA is TGCAGTGCTAGAGACAGGTGGGGTAGCAATCAGCCCCAGCATTTT. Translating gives CSARDRWGSNQPQHF.

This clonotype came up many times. CDR3 region: CASSYFGSEAFF. CDR3 DNA: TGTGCCAGCAGTTATTTCGGGTCTGAAGCTTTCTTT. This sequence joins TRBV6-2 or TRBV6-3 and TRBJ1-1; D call uncertain. CDR1 and CDR2 (germline): MNHEY, SVGEGT. V gave up 3 bases and J gave up 6 bases, with 8 bases separating them. This CDR3 has 12 residues.

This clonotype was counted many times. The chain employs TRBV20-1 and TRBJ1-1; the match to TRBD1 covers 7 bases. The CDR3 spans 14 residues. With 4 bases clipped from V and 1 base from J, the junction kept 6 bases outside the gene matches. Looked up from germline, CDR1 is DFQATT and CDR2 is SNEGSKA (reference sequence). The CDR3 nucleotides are TGCAGTGCTAACCCACAGGGGAAGAACACTGAAGCTTTCTTT. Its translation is CSANPQGKNTEAFF.

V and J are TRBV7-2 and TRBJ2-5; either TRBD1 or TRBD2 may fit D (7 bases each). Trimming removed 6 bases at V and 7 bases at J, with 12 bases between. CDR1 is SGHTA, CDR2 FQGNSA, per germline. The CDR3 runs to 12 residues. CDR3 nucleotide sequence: TGTGCCAGCAGTTCAGGGGGGGGGACCCAGTACTTC. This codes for CASSSGGGTQYF.

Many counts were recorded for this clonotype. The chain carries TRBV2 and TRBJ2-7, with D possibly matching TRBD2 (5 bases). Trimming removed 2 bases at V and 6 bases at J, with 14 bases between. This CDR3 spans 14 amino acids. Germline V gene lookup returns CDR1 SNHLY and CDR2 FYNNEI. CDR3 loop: CASSERGDGREQYF. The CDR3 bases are TGTGCCAGCAGTGAACGGGGAGACGGCCGCGAGCAGTACTTC.

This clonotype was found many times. The CDR3 here is CASRVTGLDFF. The DNA for the CDR3 is TGTGCCAGCAGAGTGACAGGGCTAGACTTCTTT. The chain recombines TRBV6-1 with TRBJ1-1; the match to TRBD1 covers 7 bases. Germline V gene lookup returns CDR1 MNHNS and CDR2 SASEGT. CDR3 length: 11 amino acids. The junction had 9 bases not matched to a gene; V was cut back by 6 bases and J by 14 bases.

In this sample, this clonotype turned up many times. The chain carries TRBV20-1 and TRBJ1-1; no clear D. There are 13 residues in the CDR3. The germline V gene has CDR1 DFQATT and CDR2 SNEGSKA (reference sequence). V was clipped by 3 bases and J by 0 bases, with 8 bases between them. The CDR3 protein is CSASVVLNTEAFF. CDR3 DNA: TGCAGTGCTAGTGTGGTTCTGAACACTGAAGCTTTCTTT.